The 27 T cell receptor beta chains below come from one sample, sequenced in a study of T cell responses to AZD1222 COVID-19 vaccine. Data came from immunoSEQ multiplex PCR; TCRdb stores just in-frame clones and leaves some out. The sample records more than 95,000 clones, 88% being singletons. The sequencing here drew on peripheral blood, taken 28 days after the second AZD1222 dose. The receptors shown here come from an adult who received the AZD1222 COVID-19 vaccine.

Only a few counts were recorded for this clone. This sequence joins TRBV2 and TRBJ1-1; D is possibly TRBD1 (5 bases). The CDR3 is made up of 14 amino acids. CDR1 is SNHLY, CDR2 FYNNEI, per germline. V gave up 4 bases and J gave up 11 bases, with 20 bases separating them. CDR3 sequence: CASSAQAGTKGAFF. The CDR3 DNA sequence: TGTGCCAGCAGTGCTCAAGCGGGAACCAAGGGGGCTTTCTTT.

The chain uses TRBV5-6 and TRBJ1-5; 10 bases map to TRBD1. The CDR3 has 14 amino acids. Germline lookup yields CDR1 SGHDT and CDR2 YYEEEE. V lost 3 bases, J lost 5 bases, and 2 bases stayed unmatched. The CDR3, as DNA: TGTGCCAGCAGCTGGGGGACAGGGGATCAGCCCCAGCATTTT. This encodes CASSWGTGDQPQHF. Together with reference TRBV5-6 and TRBJ1-5, the CDR3 gives the full variable domain: DAGVTQSPTHLIKTRGQQVTLRCSPKSGHDTVSWYQQALGQGPQFIFQYYEEEERQRGNFPDRFSGHQFPNYSSELNVNALLLGDSALYLCASSWGTGDQPQHFGDGTRLSIL.

The V gene is TRBV15, the J gene TRBJ2-2; maybe TRBD2 (7 bases). CDR1 and CDR2 (germline): LNHNV, YYDKDF (reference sequence). The CDR3 contains 14 residues. The ends were cut back, 8 bases at V and 5 bases at J, with 15 bases in the middle. DNA for the CDR3: TGTGCCACCGATAGGGGGGGAAGGACCGGGGAGCTGTTTTTT. Translation gives CATDRGGRTGELFF.

CDR3 residues: CASSFSSGQLSYEQYF. Written as DNA, the CDR3 is TGTGCCAGCAGTTTCTCCTCGGGGCAGCTTAGCTACGAGCAGTACTTC. V is TRBV27 and J is TRBJ2-7; D might be TRBD1 or TRBD2, each matching 5 bases. CDR1 is MNHEY, CDR2 SMNVEV, per germline (reference sequence). V dropped 3 bases and J dropped 3 bases, with 18 bases sitting between them. The length of the CDR3 is 16 residues.

V gene TRBV6-5 combines with J gene TRBJ1-2; D uncertain. Trimming removed 0 bases at V and 9 bases at J, with 11 bases between. This CDR3 is 13 amino acids long. Germline V gene data show CDR1 as MNHEY and CDR2 as SVGAGI. CDR3 nucleotide sequence: TGTGCCAGCAGTTACTCGGGCCGCTCGCGCTACACCTTC. Residues: CASSYSGRSRYTF.

The genes are TRBV6-5 and TRBJ1-2; unclear D gene. The CDR3 contains 14 residues. Per the germline V gene, CDR1 is MNHEY and CDR2 is SVGAGI. Trimming cost V 10 bases and J 4 bases, with 19 bases left between them. CDR3 DNA sequence: TGTGCCACCAACGCAAGGAGCGTCGGCTATGGCTACACCTTC. Its translation: CATNARSVGYGYTF.

The rearrangement uses TRBV4-1 and TRBJ2-5, with D possibly being TRBD2 (5 bases). Germline CDR1 and CDR2: MGHRA and YSYEKL. The CDR3 loop spans 15 amino acids. Trimming shortened V by 2 bases and J by 1 base, and 11 bases separated the two germline ends. The CDR3 DNA reads TGCGCCAGCAGCCAACTTGGACTGACCCAAGAGACCCAGTACTTC. Translation gives CASSQLGLTQETQYF.

The chain joins TRBV15 to TRBJ1-1; D may be TRBD1 (5 bases). Germline V CDR1 and CDR2: LNHNV, YYDKDF (reference sequence). The CDR3 has 14 amino acids. V lost 0 bases, J lost 8 bases, and 13 bases lay in between. DNA for the CDR3: TGTGCCACCAGCAGAGAGACTCGTCGGGGCGAAGCTTTCTTT. Its protein is CATSRETRRGEAFF.

On this clone: The junction departs from the called germline gene at one end, perhaps through a read error. V usage is TRBV28 and J usage is TRBJ2-7; possibly TRBD2 for D (6 bases). Germline CDR1 reads MDHEN; CDR2 reads SYDVKM. CDR3 length: 16 residues. CDR3 sequence: CASSLGWGGISHEQYF. CDR3 bases: TGTGCCAGCAGTTTGGGGTGGGGCGGGATCTCCCACGAGCAGTACTTC.

This clone is a singleton in its sample. The chain carries TRBV30 and TRBJ2-2; D remains unclear. Between the trimmed V and J ends, which lost 1 base and 6 bases, there was a span of 9 bases. Per the germline V gene, CDR1 is GTSNPN and CDR2 is SVGIG (reference sequence). This CDR3 is built from 13 residues. CDR3 sequence: CAWSAQDPGELFF. In DNA, the CDR3 is TGTGCCTGGAGTGCCCAGGACCCCGGGGAGCTGTTTTTT.

This chain links TRBV7-2 with TRBJ2-5, with unresolved D. CDR3 length: 15 residues. Per the germline V gene, CDR1 is SGHTA and CDR2 is FQGNSA. V lost 5 bases and J 4 bases, leaving 17 bases between the germline ends. DNA of the CDR3: TGTGCCAGCAGCCTAACAGAGCTAGTACGAGAGACCCAGTACTTC. Its protein product is CASSLTELVRETQYF.

The V call is TRBV5-1, the J call TRBJ1-1; 7 nucleotides align to TRBD1. The CDR3 has 13 amino acids. The germline V gene encodes CDR1 SGHRS and CDR2 YFSETQ. J was trimmed by 10 bases and V by 1 base; bases with no gene match: 7. CDR3 sequence reads: CASSLSEEGAAFF. CDR3 DNA sequence: TGCGCCAGCAGCTTGTCGGAGGAGGGGGCAGCTTTCTTT.

This chain uses TRBV19 with TRBJ2-3; 7 bases match TRBD1. The CDR3 contains 16 residues. Trimming took 0 bases from V and 4 from J; bases not matched to a gene: 7. Germline V CDR1 and CDR2: LNHDA, SQIVND (reference sequence). The CDR3 sequence: CASSIDLQQGPDTQYF. The CDR3, as DNA: TGTGCCAGTAGTATAGACCTACAACAGGGGCCAGATACGCAGTATTTT.

This clone turned up a few times. This chain uses TRBV7-2 with TRBJ1-1, with D possibly TRBD1 on 6 matching bases. The V and J ends lost 2 bases and 4 bases respectively, with 8 bases between them. Germline V gives CDR1 SGHTA, CDR2 FQGNSA. The CDR3 spans 13 residues. CDR3 nucleotides: TGTGCCAGCAGCTTACGGGGGGCCACTGAAGCTTTCTTT. This sequence encodes CASSLRGATEAFF.

The chain combines TRBV6-5 with TRBJ1-6; maybe TRBD1 (5 bases). In germline, CDR1 is MNHEY, CDR2 SVGAGI. V lost 2 bases and J lost 9, with 14 bases in between. This CDR3 comprises 15 residues. This CDR3 reads CASSYRTGTFSPLHF. The CDR3 nucleotides read TGTGCCAGCAGTTACCGAACCGGGACTTTTTCACCCCTCCACTTT.

The chain combines TRBV4-3 with TRBJ2-4; D ambiguous. Looked up from germline, CDR1 is LGHNA and CDR2 is YSLEER. The V and J ends lost 1 base and 7 bases respectively, with 11 bases between them. The CDR3 runs to 14 residues. CDR3 nucleotides: TGCGCCAGCAGCCAAGGGGTTTCATCGAACATTCAGTACTTC. Amino acid sequence: CASSQGVSSNIQYF.

This rearrangement joins TRBV27 to TRBJ1-2; 7 nucleotides align to TRBD1. The CDR3 totals 14 residues. Per the germline V gene, CDR1 is MNHEY and CDR2 is SMNVEV (reference sequence). V shed 8 bases, J shed 6 bases, and the junction held 12 bases outside the gene matches. CDR3 in amino acids: CASSRGTVLHGYTF. The DNA of the CDR3 is TGTGCCAGCTCCCGCGGGACAGTACTGCATGGCTACACCTTC.

This clone was recorded a few times. This chain connects TRBV9 to TRBJ1-2, with D tentatively TRBD1 (5 bases). Per germline, CDR1 SGDLS and CDR2 YYNGEE. V dropped 0 bases and J dropped 6 bases, with 18 bases sitting between them. This CDR3 has 16 amino acids. The CDR3 coding sequence is TGTGCCAGCAGCGTAGTGGCTGGGGCAGGGTGGGATGGCTACACCTTC. Its protein is CASSVVAGAGWDGYTF.

The V gene is TRBV2, the J gene TRBJ1-2; a possible D gene is TRBD1 (5 bases). Trimming cost V 3 bases and J 2 bases, with 10 bases left between them. CDR1 and CDR2 (germline): SNHLY, FYNNEI. The length of the CDR3 is 14 residues. The CDR3 DNA is TGTGCCAGCAGTGACCCGGGGGAAAACTATGGCTACACCTTC. Translation: CASSDPGENYGYTF.

The chain recombines TRBV7-9 with TRBJ2-7; 9 bases align to TRBD1. Germline CDR1 reads SEHNR; CDR2 reads FQNEAQ (reference sequence). V lost 4 bases to trimming and J lost 2 bases; unmatched junction nucleotides: 6. This CDR3 comprises 15 residues. CDR3 in amino acids: CASSSTHRGPYEQYF. CDR3 coding DNA: TGTGCCAGCAGCTCAACCCACAGGGGGCCCTACGAGCAGTACTTC.

V is TRBV11-3 and J is TRBJ2-7, with a tentative D call TRBD2 (5 bases). Germline values: CDR1 SGHNT, CDR2 YENEEA. Trimming took 2 bases from V and 5 from J, leaving 13 bases between them. This CDR3 spans 14 amino acids. The chain's CDR3 is CASSLYEADDEQYF. The CDR3 coding sequence is TGTGCCAGCAGCTTATATGAAGCGGACGACGAGCAGTACTTC. Complete variable domain (other parts from reference TRBV11-3 and TRBJ2-7): EAGVVQSPRYKIIEKKQPVAFWCNPISGHNTLYWYLQNLGQGPELLIRYENEEAVDDSQLPKDRFSAERLKGVDSTLKIQPAELGDSAVYLCASSLYEADDEQYFGPGTRLTVT.

In DNA form, the CDR3 reads TGTGCCAGCAGCCCTCAGGGCGGTCCGCATAGCAATCAGCCCCAGCATTTT. Residues: CASSPQGGPHSNQPQHF. This chain uses TRBV7-6 with TRBJ1-5, with a tentative D call TRBD1 (5 bases). The length of the CDR3 is 17 residues. Germline V gene data show CDR1 as SGHVS and CDR2 as FNYEAQ. Trimming removed 5 bases at V and 0 bases at J, with 17 bases between.

The chain couples TRBV19 to TRBJ2-2; D uncertain. This CDR3 has 12 residues. V lost 1 base and J lost 6, with 3 bases in between. Germline assignment: CDR1 LNHDA and CDR2 SQIVND (reference sequence). CDR3 sequence reads: CASSIGPGELFF. The CDR3, as DNA: TGTGCCAGTAGTATAGGACCCGGGGAGCTGTTTTTT.

This clone was seen just once. The DNA for the CDR3 is TGTGCCAGCAGCGCGGGACAGAGCGCGGGTTCACCCCTCCACTTT. Its translation is CASSAGQSAGSPLHF. The chain links TRBV9 to TRBJ1-6, with 7 positions matching TRBD1. The CDR3 covers 15 residues. Looked up from germline, CDR1 is SGDLS and CDR2 is YYNGEE. V lost 3 bases, J lost 9 bases, and 9 bases stayed unmatched.

This chain uses TRBV29-1 with TRBJ2-5; a weak D match, TRBD2 (5 bases). This CDR3 has 14 amino acids. V was trimmed by 4 bases and J by 5 bases, leaving 17 bases between them. Germline V gene sequence: CDR1 SQVTM, CDR2 ANQGSEA. This CDR3 is CSVGGSLAGETQYF. In DNA form, the CDR3 reads TGCAGCGTTGGGGGTAGTCTAGCCGGGGAGACCCAGTACTTC.

J is TRBJ1-2 and V is TRBV3-1 (or the pseudogene TRBV3-2); D uncertain. This CDR3 has 15 amino acids. Germline V gene data show CDR1 as LGHDT and CDR2 as YNNKEL (reference sequence). The V and J ends lost 1 base and 1 base respectively, with 10 bases between them. The CDR3 DNA is TGTGCCAGCAGCCAAGTGGGCATCCTTAACTATGGCTACACCTTC. Residues: CASSQVGILNYGYTF.

This chain connects TRBV6-5 to TRBJ1-6; D remains unclear. This CDR3 has 15 residues. Trimming took off 2 bases at V and 4 bases at J, with 9 bases between the two ends. Germline V gene sequence: CDR1 MNHEY, CDR2 SVGAGI. CDR3 coding DNA: TGTGCCAGCAGTTACGGTACGGATTATAATTCACCCCTCCACTTT. Amino acids: CASSYGTDYNSPLHF.